The sequence of this T cell receptor (beta chain) was determined in a study of blood T cell repertoires in COVID-19. Sequencing used immunoSEQ multiplex PCR; TCRdb keeps in-frame clones, though not all of them. The repertoire holds some 90,000 clones, 75% to 90% seen once, with 5% to 5.5% in the top ten. CDR1 and CDR2 (germline): SGHDT, YYEEEE. The CDR3 has 17 residues. V trimming: 3 bases; J trimming: 2 bases; junction bases outside the gene matches: 7. This receptor was obtained from a woman aged 80 or over with active COVID-19. The material sequenced was peripheral blood. The gene calls are TRBV5-6 and TRBJ1-5; 11 bases map to TRBD1. The CDR3 DNA sequence: TGTGCCAGCAGCTCTCTTGGACAGGGGGCAGGCAATCAGCCCCAGCATTTT. It translates to CASSSLGQGAGNQPQHF.